The clone carrying this T cell receptor (beta chain) appeared many times. TCR beta CDR3 regions were amplified from RNA. RT-PCR in the first round (using the HTBI primer set) targeted the TCR CDR3. TCRdb redid the calling of the multiplex PCR reads with MiXCR, one entry per CDR3 protein. The sample has hundreds of thousands of distinct CDR3 sequences, 11% to 15% seen once; the top ten hold around 25%. Germline V CDR1 and CDR2: LGHDT, YNNKEL (reference sequence). The ends lost 4 bases at V and 4 bases at J; junction bases unmatched: 4. This CDR3 region has 14 residues. Exclusions: uncontrolled infection, other autoimmune disease, pregnancy, lactation. It was less than 13 ml of fresh peripheral blood that supplied the PBMCs. The sample is drawn from a study of T cells in Graves' hyperthyroidism and ophthalmopathy.

This clonotype originated in a woman younger than 45 with Graves' hyperthyroidism. V and J are TRBV3-1 and TRBJ2-1; 7 bases line up with TRBD2. Input material: blood. The chain's CDR3 is CASSRAGEYNEQFF. Written as DNA, the CDR3 is TGTGCCAGCAGCCGCGCGGGAGAGTACAATGAGCAGTTCTTC.